The rows below give T cell receptor beta chains drawn from one sample of a study of cytomegalovirus exposure and HLA in healthy donors. Produced via immunoSEQ multiplex PCR; TCRdb's table is partial and in-frame only. Here the sample table reports 90,000 to 100,000 clones. The sample consisted of PBMCs. These TCRs come from a woman aged 25 to 45 in good health and CMV-seronegative. Each CDR3 is given with its conserved first and last residue. The order of the fields is D gene, V gene, J gene, CDR3 DNA, CDR3 protein. The D gene is left open where the match is weak.

D: -; V: TRBV7-9; J: TRBJ1-4; DNA: TGTGCCAGCAGCTTAGCCAGCGACCTAAAGAATGAAAAACTGTTTTTT; CDR3: CASSLASDLKNEKLFF
D: TRBD1; V: TRBV7-8; J: TRBJ1-2; DNA: TGTGCCAGCAGCGCTCGGGACAGGGTTAACTATGGCTACACCTTC; CDR3: CASSARDRVNYGYTF
D: TRBD1; V: TRBV19; J: TRBJ1-6; DNA: TGTGCCAGTAGTATCCAGGGGGTTGATTCACCCCTCCACTTT; CDR3: CASSIQGVDSPLHF
D: TRBD1; V: TRBV14; J: TRBJ2-7; DNA: TGTGCCAGCAGCCAAGCTAGGACAGGGCCCTACGAGCAGTACTTC; CDR3: CASSQARTGPYEQYF
D: TRBD2; V: TRBV5-6; J: TRBJ2-7; DNA: TGTGCCAGCAGCTTTTACGGGGGGAACGAGCAGTACTTC; CDR3: CASSFYGGNEQYF
D: -; V: TRBV5-1; J: TRBJ1-3; DNA: TGCGCCAGCAGCTTGACACAGGCCCGCTCTGGAAACACCATATATTTT; CDR3: CASSLTQARSGNTIYF
D: TRBD2; V: TRBV6-6; J: TRBJ2-3; DNA: TGTGCCAGCAGCTATAGCGGGGGGCGCGCAGATACGCAGTATTTT; CDR3: CASSYSGGRADTQYF
D: TRBD2; V: TRBV5-1; J: TRBJ2-5; DNA: TGCGCCAGCAGCTTGACTAGCGGGAGGCAAGAGACCCAGTACTTC; CDR3: CASSLTSGRQETQYF
D: -; V: TRBV7-8; J: TRBJ2-3; DNA: TGTGCCAGCAGCTCACAAGTTGCGGTCTTAGATGGAGATACGCAGTATTTT; CDR3: CASSSQVAVLDGDTQYF
D: TRBD1; V: TRBV5-5; J: TRBJ1-1; DNA: TGTGCCAGCAGCTTGGTTCAGGGGGCAGGGACTGAAGCTTTCTTT; CDR3: CASSLVQGAGTEAFF
D: TRBD2; V: TRBV28; J: TRBJ2-1; DNA: TGTGCCAGCAGCACCCAGCGGGAGGGCCTTTTGAATGAGCAGTTCTTC; CDR3: CASSTQREGLLNEQFF
D: -; V: TRBV13; J: TRBJ1-5; DNA: TGTGCCAGCAGCTTTACCAGGGGCAATCAGCCCCAGCATTTT; CDR3: CASSFTRGNQPQHF
D: -; V: TRBV9; J: TRBJ2-5; DNA: TGTGCCAGCAGCGTAGGGGCCGGCGCGAATTTCCAAGAGACCCAGTACTTC; CDR3: CASSVGAGANFQETQYF
D: TRBD2; V: TRBV13; J: TRBJ2-1; DNA: TGTGCCAGCAGCTTAGAGGGCGAGGTGGCTAGCGGGAGCACCTCTTGGAATGAGCAGTTCTTC; CDR3: CASSLEGEVASGSTSWNEQFF
D: TRBD1; V: TRBV2; J: TRBJ1-1; DNA: TGTGCCAGCAGGACAACAGGGGGCACTGAAGCTTTCTTT; CDR3: CASRTTGGTEAFF
D: -; V: TRBV7-2; J: TRBJ2-5; DNA: TGTGCCAGCAGCCTTAAAGAGACCCAGTACTTC; CDR3: CASSLKETQYF
D: -; V: TRBV19; J: TRBJ2-3; DNA: TGTGCCAGTAGTATTGGGACACCATCTAGCACAGATACGCAGTATTTT; CDR3: CASSIGTPSSTDTQYF
D: TRBD1; V: TRBV6-1; J: TRBJ2-7; DNA: TGTGCCAGCAGTTTGACAGGGGTTTCCTACGAGCAGTACTTC; CDR3: CASSLTGVSYEQYF